This record looks at one T cell receptor (beta chain) sequence and its context. The antigen remains unidentified. These data are taken from a study of T cell responses to AZD1222 COVID-19 vaccine. Study observations and caveats: Of the AZD1222 recipients, only five or six were seropositive at baseline. The study reported that nearly half of spike-specific TCRs target unmutated variant regions.

Repertoires were generated with immunoSEQ multiplex PCR, while TCRdb's copy carries only in-frame clones and drops some. The sample records about 130,000 clones, roughly 93% being singletons. With 6 bases removed from V and 6 bases from J, the gap between germline ends came to 15 bases. The germline gives CDR1 MNHEY, CDR2 SMNVEV (reference sequence). The CDR3 totals 14 residues. The chain is built from TRBV27 and TRBJ1-5; a possible D gene is TRBD1 (6 bases). The receptor was derived from an adult in good health. Sequenced here: peripheral blood, sampled on day 0 of AZD1222 vaccination. CDR3 in DNA: TGTGCCAGCAGGTCGACAGGTGGGTCTCAGCCCCAGCATTTT. Translation: CASRSTGGSQPQHF.